Presented here are 13 T cell receptor beta chains from one specimen sequenced in a study of radiotherapy plus CTLA-4 blockade in lung cancer. The assay was immunoSEQ multiplex PCR, and TCRdb's table has in-frame clones only and misses some. The table shows about 97,000 clones, with approximately 74% occurring only once. Sequenced here: peripheral blood, sampled from a patient treated with radiotherapy plus ipilimumab. The source of these receptors is a human donor with non-small cell lung cancer who had a partial response to radiotherapy plus ipilimumab. Some clones in this sample may be carry-over from other donors' samples.

J is TRBJ1-6 and V is TRBV7-6; possibly TRBD1 for D (5 bases). Trimming left V 5 bases short and J 5 bases short, with 13 bases between. Germline CDR1 is SGHVS and CDR2 is FNYEAQ. This CDR3 comprises 15 residues. The CDR3 DNA is TGTGCCAGCAGCCCGTCCCAGGGCCATAATTCACCCCTCCACTTT. This codes for CASSPSQGHNSPLHF.

This chain uses TRBV4-3 with TRBJ2-7, with TRBD1 as a possible D gene (6 bases). This CDR3 spans 16 amino acids. Deletions cut 4 bases from V and 6 bases from J, with 22 bases between. CDR1 is LGHNA and CDR2 is YSLEER in the germline V gene. The DNA of the CDR3 is TGCGCCAGCAGCCCCAACCTCCGGGACACCTCTGGCGAGCAGTACTTC. This gives the protein CASSPNLRDTSGEQYF.

The genes are TRBV28 and TRBJ2-7; 10 bases agree with TRBD1. The ends lost 0 bases at V and 4 bases at J; junction bases unmatched: 3. The CDR3 is 15 amino acids. Germline-derived CDR1 and CDR2 are MDHEN and SYDVKM. This CDR3 is CASSLWDRGRYEQYF. CDR3 nucleotide sequence: TGTGCCAGCAGTTTATGGGACAGGGGGAGGTACGAGCAGTACTTC.

The rearrangement joins TRBV7-2 to TRBJ2-3, with 9 bases that match TRBD2. Germline V gene lookup returns CDR1 SGHTA and CDR2 FQGNSA. J gave up 2 bases and V 3 bases, and 6 bases lay outside the gene matches. This CDR3 has 16 amino acids. Here the CDR3 reads CASSFGLALPTDTQYF. CDR3 coding DNA: TGTGCCAGCAGCTTCGGACTAGCGCTCCCCACAGATACGCAGTATTTT.

J is TRBJ2-3 and V is TRBV7-9, with no clear D. The CDR3 covers 11 residues. Between the trimmed V and J ends, which lost 5 bases and 5 bases, there was a span of 5 bases. Looked up from germline, CDR1 is SEHNR and CDR2 is FQNEAQ (reference sequence). The CDR3 spells CASSPLDTQYF. The CDR3 nucleotides read TGTGCCAGCAGCCCACTAGATACGCAGTATTTT.

The chain combines TRBV7-9 with TRBJ2-5; 8 bases line up with TRBD1. The J call may be mistaken, given a closer DNA end match to TRBJ2-7. The CDR3 length is 14 residues. CDR1 and CDR2 (germline): SEHNR, FQNEAQ (reference sequence). The CDR3 coding sequence is TGTGCCAGCAGCTGGACAGGGCCAACCTACGAGCAGTACTTC. This sequence encodes CASSWTGPTYEQYF.

The gene calls are TRBV5-1 and TRBJ2-3; the D gene is possibly TRBD2 (6 bases). Germline V gene sequence: CDR1 SGHRS, CDR2 YFSETQ. With 7 bases removed from V and 3 bases from J, the gap between germline ends came to 9 bases. The CDR3 totals 12 residues. The DNA of the CDR3 is TGCGCCAGCCGGGGAGGAACAGATACGCAGTATTTT. It codes for CASRGGTDTQYF.

The rearrangement uses TRBV11-3 and TRBJ2-4; 8 positions agree with TRBD2. The V segment lost 3 bases and the J segment 0 bases; nucleotides outside the gene matches: 4. This CDR3 is built from 16 residues. CDR1 and CDR2 from the germline V gene are SGHNT and YENEEA. For the CDR3, the DNA is TGTGCCAGCAGCTTCGGGCTAGCGGGAGCCAAAAACATTCAGTACTTC. This encodes CASSFGLAGAKNIQYF. Using reference TRBV11-3 and TRBJ2-4 for the parts outside the CDR3, the full variable domain is EAGVVQSPRYKIIEKKQPVAFWCNPISGHNTLYWYLQNLGQGPELLIRYENEEAVDDSQLPKDRFSAERLKGVDSTLKIQPAELGDSAVYLCASSFGLAGAKNIQYFGAGTRLSVL.

This clone was counted only a few times. This chain connects TRBV28 to TRBJ2-3, with no clear D. V was shortened by 5 bases and J by 6 bases, with 9 bases between the two germline ends. CDR3 size: 12 residues. Germline lookup yields CDR1 MDHEN and CDR2 SYDVKM. The CDR3: CASSLAEDTQYF. In DNA, the CDR3 is TGTGCCAGCAGTCTTGCGGAGGATACGCAGTATTTT.

V is TRBV7-7 and J is TRBJ2-5; 16 bases are a match to TRBD2. Germline V CDR1 and CDR2: SSHAT, FNYEAQ (reference sequence). Trimming took 4 bases from V and 5 from J; bases not matched to a gene: 10. The CDR3 has 18 residues. The chain's CDR3 is CASSSGLAGGLELETQYF. CDR3 sequence (DNA): TGTGCCAGCAGCTCGGGACTAGCGGGGGGGCTGGAATTGGAGACCCAGTACTTC.

V usage is TRBV7-9 and J usage is TRBJ2-2; 10 bases are shared with TRBD2. Germline CDR1 SEHNR, CDR2 FQNEAQ (reference sequence). This CDR3 region has 15 residues. V dropped 5 bases and J dropped 5; count of bases not matched to a gene: 5. The CDR3 protein is CASSRSSGSTGELFF. Here the CDR3 DNA reads TGTGCCAGCAGCCGTTCTAGCGGGAGTACCGGGGAGCTGTTTTTT.

This clone was seen more than once but under ten times. Sequence at one end of the junction differs from germline and may be a read error. The chain uses TRBV15 and TRBJ1-5; D is perhaps TRBD1 (5 bases). In germline, CDR1 is LNHNV, CDR2 YYDKDF (reference sequence). The length of the CDR3 is 15 residues. The CDR3 protein is CATSRRGQGNRPQHF. DNA for the CDR3: TGTGCCACCAGCAGACGTGGGCAGGGTAATCGGCCCCAGCATTTT.

The V call is TRBV7-8, the J call TRBJ1-6; no firm D call. Germline V gene sequence: CDR1 SGHVS, CDR2 FQNEAQ. The CDR3 consists of 14 residues. Trimming took off 5 bases at V and 5 bases at J, with 10 bases between the two ends. This chain's CDR3 is CASSRVSNNSPLHF. DNA of the CDR3: TGTGCCAGCAGCCGGGTCAGCAATAATTCACCCCTCCACTTT.